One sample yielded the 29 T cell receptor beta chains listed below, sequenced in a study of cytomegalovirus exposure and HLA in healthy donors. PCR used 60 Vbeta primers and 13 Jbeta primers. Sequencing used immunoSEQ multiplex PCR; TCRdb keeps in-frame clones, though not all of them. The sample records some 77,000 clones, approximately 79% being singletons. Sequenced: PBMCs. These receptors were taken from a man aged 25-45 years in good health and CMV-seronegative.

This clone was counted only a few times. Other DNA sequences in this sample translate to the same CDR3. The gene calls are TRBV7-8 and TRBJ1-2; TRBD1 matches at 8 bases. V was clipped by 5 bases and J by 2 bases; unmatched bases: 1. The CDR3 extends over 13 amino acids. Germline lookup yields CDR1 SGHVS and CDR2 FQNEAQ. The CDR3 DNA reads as TGTGCCAGCAGCAGGGACAGGAACTATGGCTACACCTTC. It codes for CASSRDRNYGYTF.

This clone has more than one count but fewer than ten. The CDR3 bases are TGTGCCACCAGCCGACCGCAGGGGCGGGAGCAGTACTTC. Translated: CATSRPQGREQYF. The V and J genes are TRBV15 and TRBJ2-7; D possibly corresponds to TRBD1 (6 bases). CDR1 is LNHNV and CDR2 is YYDKDF in the germline V gene (reference sequence). Trimming removed 5 bases at V and 7 bases at J, with 15 bases between. The CDR3 covers 13 residues.

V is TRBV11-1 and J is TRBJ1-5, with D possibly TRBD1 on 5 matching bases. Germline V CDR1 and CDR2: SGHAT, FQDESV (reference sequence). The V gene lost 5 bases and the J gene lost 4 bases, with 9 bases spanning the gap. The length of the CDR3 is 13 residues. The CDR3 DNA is TGTGCCAGCAGCCCGGGGACTAATCAGCCCCAGCATTTT. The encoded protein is CASSPGTNQPQHF.

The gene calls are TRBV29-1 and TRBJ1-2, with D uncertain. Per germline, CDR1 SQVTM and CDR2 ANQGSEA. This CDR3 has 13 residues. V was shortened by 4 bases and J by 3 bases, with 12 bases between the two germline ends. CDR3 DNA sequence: TGCAGCGTTGGGAAGGGAGTCGACTATGGCTACACCTTC. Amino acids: CSVGKGVDYGYTF.

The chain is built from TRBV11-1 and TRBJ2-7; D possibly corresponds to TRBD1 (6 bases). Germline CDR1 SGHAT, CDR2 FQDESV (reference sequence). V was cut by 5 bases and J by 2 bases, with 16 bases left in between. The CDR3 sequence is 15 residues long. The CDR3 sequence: CASSPVGGMTYEQYF. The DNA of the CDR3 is TGTGCCAGCAGCCCCGTAGGGGGTATGACCTACGAGCAGTACTTC.

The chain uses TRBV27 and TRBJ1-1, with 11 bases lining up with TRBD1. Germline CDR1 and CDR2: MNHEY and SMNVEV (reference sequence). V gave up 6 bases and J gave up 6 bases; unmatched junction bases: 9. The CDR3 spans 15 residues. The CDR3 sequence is CASSPGTGGRAEAFF. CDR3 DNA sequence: TGTGCCAGCAGCCCGGGGACAGGGGGAAGGGCTGAAGCTTTCTTT.

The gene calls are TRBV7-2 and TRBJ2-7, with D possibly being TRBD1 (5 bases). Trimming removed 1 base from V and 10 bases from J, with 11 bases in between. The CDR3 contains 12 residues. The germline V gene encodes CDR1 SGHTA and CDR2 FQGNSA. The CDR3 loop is CASSLGRTNQYF. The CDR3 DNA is TGTGCCAGCAGCTTAGGTCGGACAAACCAGTACTTC.

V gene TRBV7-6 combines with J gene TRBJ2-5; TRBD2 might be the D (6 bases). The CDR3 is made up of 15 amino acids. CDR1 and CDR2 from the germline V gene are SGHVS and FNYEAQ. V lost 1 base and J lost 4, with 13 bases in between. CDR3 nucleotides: TGTGCCAGCAGCTTAGAGGCGGGAAGGGGAGAGACCCAGTACTTC. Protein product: CASSLEAGRGETQYF. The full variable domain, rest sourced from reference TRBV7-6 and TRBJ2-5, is GAGVSQSPRYKVTKRGQDVALRCDPISGHVSLYWYRQALGQGPEFLTYFNYEAQQDKSGLPNDRFSAERPEGSISTLTIQRTEQRDSAMYRCASSLEAGRGETQYFGPGTRLLVL.

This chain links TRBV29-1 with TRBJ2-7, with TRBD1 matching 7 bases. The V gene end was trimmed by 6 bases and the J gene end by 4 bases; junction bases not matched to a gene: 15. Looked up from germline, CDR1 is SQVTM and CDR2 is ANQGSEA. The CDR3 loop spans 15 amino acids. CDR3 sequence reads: CSVGGQTGRIYEQYF. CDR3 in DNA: TGCAGCGTGGGTGGGCAGACAGGGAGAATATACGAGCAGTACTTC.

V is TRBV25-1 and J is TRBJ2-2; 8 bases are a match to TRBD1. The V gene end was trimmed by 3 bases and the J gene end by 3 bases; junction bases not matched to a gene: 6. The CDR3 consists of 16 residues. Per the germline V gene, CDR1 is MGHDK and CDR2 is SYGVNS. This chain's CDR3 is CASSDLVQGDTGELFF. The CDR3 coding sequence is TGTGCCAGCAGTGATTTAGTACAGGGGGACACCGGGGAGCTGTTTTTT.

The CDR3 loop is CASSPQGFPYEQYF. CDR3 nucleotides: TGTGCCAGTAGTCCCCAGGGGTTTCCCTACGAGCAGTACTTC. V and J are TRBV19 and TRBJ2-7, with D perhaps TRBD1 (6 bases). Between the trimmed V and J ends, which lost 5 bases and 2 bases, there was a span of 13 bases. The CDR3 sequence is 14 residues long. CDR1 and CDR2 (germline): LNHDA, SQIVND (reference sequence).

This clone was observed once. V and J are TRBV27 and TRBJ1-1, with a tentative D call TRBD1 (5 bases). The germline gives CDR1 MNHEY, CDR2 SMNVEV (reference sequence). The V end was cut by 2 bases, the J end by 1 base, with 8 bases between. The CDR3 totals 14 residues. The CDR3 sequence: CASSLKGQNTEAFF. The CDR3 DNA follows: TGTGCCAGCAGTTTAAAGGGGCAGAACACTGAAGCTTTCTTT.

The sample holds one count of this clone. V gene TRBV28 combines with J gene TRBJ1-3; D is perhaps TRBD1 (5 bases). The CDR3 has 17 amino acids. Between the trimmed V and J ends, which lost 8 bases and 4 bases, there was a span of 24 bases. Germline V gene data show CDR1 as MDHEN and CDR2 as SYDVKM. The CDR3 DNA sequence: TGTGCCAGCCTACCGCCCAAAGGAGGGGCAGGGGGAAACACCATATATTTT. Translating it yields CASLPPKGGAGGNTIYF.

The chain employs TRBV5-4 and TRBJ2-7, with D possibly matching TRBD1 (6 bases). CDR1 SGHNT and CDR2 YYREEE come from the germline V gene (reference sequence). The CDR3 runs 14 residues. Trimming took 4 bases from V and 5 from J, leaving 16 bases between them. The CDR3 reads CASSPGLQGHEQYF. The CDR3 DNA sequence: TGTGCCAGCAGCCCGGGATTACAGGGCCACGAGCAGTACTTC.

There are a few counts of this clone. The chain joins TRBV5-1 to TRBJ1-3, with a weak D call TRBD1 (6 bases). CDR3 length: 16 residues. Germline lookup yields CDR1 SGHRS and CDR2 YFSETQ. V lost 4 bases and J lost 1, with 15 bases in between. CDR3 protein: CASSVQGVGSGNTIYF. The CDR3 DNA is TGCGCCAGCAGCGTACAGGGCGTTGGGTCTGGAAACACCATATATTTT.

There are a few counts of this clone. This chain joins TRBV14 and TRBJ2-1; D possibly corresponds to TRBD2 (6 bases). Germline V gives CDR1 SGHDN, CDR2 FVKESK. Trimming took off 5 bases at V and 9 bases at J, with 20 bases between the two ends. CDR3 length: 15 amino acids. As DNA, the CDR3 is TGTGCCAGCAGCGCGGGGAGAGGCGGGGCGGGTGAGCAGTTCTTC. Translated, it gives CASSAGRGGAGEQFF.

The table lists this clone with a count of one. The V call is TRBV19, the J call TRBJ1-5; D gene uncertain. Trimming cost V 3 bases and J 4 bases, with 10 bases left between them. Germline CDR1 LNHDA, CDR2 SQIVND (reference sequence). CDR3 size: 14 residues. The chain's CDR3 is CASSIPVKNQPQHF. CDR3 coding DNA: TGTGCCAGTAGTATCCCCGTAAAAAATCAGCCCCAGCATTTT.

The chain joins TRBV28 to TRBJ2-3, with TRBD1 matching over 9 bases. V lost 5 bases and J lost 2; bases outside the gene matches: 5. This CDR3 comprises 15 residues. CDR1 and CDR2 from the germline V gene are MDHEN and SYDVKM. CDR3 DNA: TGTGCCAGCAGTCTCGGGACAGGGTTCACAGATACGCAGTATTTT. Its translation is CASSLGTGFTDTQYF. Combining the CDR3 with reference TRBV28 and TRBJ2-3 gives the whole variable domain DVKVTQSSRYLVKRTGEKVFLECVQDMDHENMFWYRQDPGLGLRLIYFSYDVKMKEKGDIPEGYSVSREKKERFSLILESASTNQTSMYLCASSLGTGFTDTQYFGPGTRLTVL.

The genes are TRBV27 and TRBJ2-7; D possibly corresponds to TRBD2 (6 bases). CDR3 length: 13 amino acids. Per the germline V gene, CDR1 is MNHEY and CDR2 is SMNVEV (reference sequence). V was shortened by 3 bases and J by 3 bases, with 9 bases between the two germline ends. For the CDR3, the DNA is TGTGCCAGCAGTTTTGGACTAAACTACGAGCAGTACTTC. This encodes CASSFGLNYEQYF.

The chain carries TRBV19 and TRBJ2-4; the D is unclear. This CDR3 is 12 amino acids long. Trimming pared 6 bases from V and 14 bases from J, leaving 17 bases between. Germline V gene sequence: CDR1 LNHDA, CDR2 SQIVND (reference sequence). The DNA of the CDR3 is TGTGCCAGTAGCATCCCGCCAGGTCCAGAGTACTTC. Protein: CASSIPPGPEYF.

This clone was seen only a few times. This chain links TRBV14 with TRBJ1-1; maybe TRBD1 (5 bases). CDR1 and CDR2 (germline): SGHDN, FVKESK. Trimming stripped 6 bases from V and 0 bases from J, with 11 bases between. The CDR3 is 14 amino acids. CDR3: CASRPRVMNTEAFF. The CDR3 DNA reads TGTGCCAGCAGGCCCAGGGTGATGAACACTGAAGCTTTCTTT. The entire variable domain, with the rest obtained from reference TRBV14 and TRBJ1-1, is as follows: EAGVTQFPSHSVIEKGQTVTLRCDPISGHDNLYWYRRVMGKEIKFLLHFVKESKQDESGMPNNRFLAERTGGTYSTLKVQPAELEDSGVYFCASRPRVMNTEAFFGQGTRLTVV.

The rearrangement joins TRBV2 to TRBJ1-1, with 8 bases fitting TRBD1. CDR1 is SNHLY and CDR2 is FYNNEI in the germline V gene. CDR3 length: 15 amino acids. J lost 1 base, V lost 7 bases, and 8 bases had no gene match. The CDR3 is CASTLDTGGNTEAFF. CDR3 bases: TGTGCCAGCACCCTGGATACAGGGGGGAACACTGAAGCTTTCTTT.

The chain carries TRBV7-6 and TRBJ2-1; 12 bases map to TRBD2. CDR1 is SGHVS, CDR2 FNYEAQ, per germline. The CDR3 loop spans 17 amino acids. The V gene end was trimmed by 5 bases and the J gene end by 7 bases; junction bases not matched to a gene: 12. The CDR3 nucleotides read TGTGCCAGCAGCCGGGCGAGACTAGCGGGAGACGGGAATGAGCAGTTCTTC. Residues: CASSRARLAGDGNEQFF.

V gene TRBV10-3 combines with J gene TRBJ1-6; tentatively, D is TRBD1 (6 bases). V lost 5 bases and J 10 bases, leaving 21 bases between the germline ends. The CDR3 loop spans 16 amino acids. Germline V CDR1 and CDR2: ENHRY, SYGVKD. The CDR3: CAISPSQGSAGSPLHF. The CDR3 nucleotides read TGTGCCATCAGTCCCTCCCAGGGGAGTGCAGGATCACCCCTCCACTTT.

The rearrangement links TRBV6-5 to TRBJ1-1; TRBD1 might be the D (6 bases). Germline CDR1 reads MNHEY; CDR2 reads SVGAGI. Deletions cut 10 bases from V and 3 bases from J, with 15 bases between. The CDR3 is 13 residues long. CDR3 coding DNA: TGTGCCAATTCGGACAGCTCGGACACTGAAGCTTTCTTT. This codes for CANSDSSDTEAFF.

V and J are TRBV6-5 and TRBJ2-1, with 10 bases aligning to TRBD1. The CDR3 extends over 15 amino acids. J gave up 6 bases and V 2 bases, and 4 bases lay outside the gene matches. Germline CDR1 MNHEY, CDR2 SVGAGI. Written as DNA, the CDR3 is TGTGCCAGCAGTTACCGGGACAGGGGCGTCAATGAGCAGTTCTTC. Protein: CASSYRDRGVNEQFF.

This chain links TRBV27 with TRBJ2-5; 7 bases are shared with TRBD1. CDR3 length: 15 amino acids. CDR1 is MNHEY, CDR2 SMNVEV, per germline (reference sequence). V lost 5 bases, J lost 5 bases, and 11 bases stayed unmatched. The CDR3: CASSTRQGRWETQYF. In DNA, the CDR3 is TGTGCCAGCAGTACCCGACAGGGTCGTTGGGAGACCCAGTACTTC.

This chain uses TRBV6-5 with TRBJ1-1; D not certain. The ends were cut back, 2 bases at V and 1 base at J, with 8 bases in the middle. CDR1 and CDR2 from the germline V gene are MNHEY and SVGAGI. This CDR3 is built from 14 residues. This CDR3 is CASSYPGWNTEAFF. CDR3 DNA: TGTGCCAGCAGTTACCCAGGATGGAACACTGAAGCTTTCTTT.

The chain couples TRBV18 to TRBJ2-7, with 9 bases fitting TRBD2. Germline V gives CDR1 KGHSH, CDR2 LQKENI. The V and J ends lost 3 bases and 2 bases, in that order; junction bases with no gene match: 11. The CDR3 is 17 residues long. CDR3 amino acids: CASSPRIAGVSPYEQYF. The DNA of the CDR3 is TGTGCCAGCTCACCCCGGATAGCGGGGGTCTCTCCCTACGAGCAGTACTTC.